This TCR beta chain is from a study of T-cell reconstitution after alpha-beta-depleted transplantation in children. In this sample, this clonotype turned up a few times. Its antigen remains unknown. General study results and limits: Some patients' high day-60 TCRbeta diversity was traced to surviving recipient T cells and thymic progenitors. Most T-cell counts and diversity one year after the transplant came from T cells that were newly produced.

Unique molecular identifiers were used in preparing the TCRbeta library. MiXCR, run by TCRdb on the PCR reads, gives a single entry per CDR3 protein. The sample includes fewer than 700,000 distinct CDR3 sequences, approximately 12% of them seen just once. Germline-derived CDR1 and CDR2 are SGDLS and YYNGEE. With 0 bases removed from V and 4 bases from J, the gap between germline ends came to 10 bases. The CDR3 is 15 amino acids. The chain couples TRBV9 to TRBJ2-2; no definite D call. The sequenced sample was PBMCs, mostly from graft donor cells, obtained 360 days after TCRalphabeta/CD19-depleted stem cell transplant. This receptor was obtained from a male patient younger than 18 who had a stem cell transplant for acute myeloid leukemia, so the T cells may come from the graft donor. The chain's CDR3 is CASSVGHDLTGELFF. Here the CDR3 DNA reads TGTGCCAGCAGCGTAGGGCATGACCTCACCGGGGAGCTGTTTTTT.